Presented here are 21 T cell receptor beta chains from one specimen sequenced in a study of blood T cell repertoires in COVID-19. Profiled with immunoSEQ multiplex PCR; TCRdb holds only in-frame clones, not every one. Seen here are about 200,000 clones, just over 85% observed once, and the top ten hold about 4.1%. Input material: PBMCs or T cells enriched from blood (not recorded which). These receptors were collected from a woman between 35 and 50 years old with acute COVID-19.

The genes are TRBV19 and TRBJ2-1; 9 nucleotides agree with TRBD2. Germline loops: CDR1 LNHDA, CDR2 SQIVND (reference sequence). The V segment lost 1 base and the J segment 8 bases; nucleotides outside the gene matches: 6. The CDR3 is made up of 15 amino acids. The CDR3 loop reads CASSIAAGGPHEQFF. The CDR3 bases are TGTGCCAGTAGTATAGCTGCGGGAGGGCCCCATGAGCAGTTCTTC.

The chain is built from TRBV30 and TRBJ2-3, with 7 bases identical to TRBD2. Trimming at V came to 1 base and at J to 7 bases, leaving 8 bases not matched to a gene. CDR1 GTSNPN and CDR2 SVGIG come from the germline V gene (reference sequence). The CDR3 length is 14 residues. The CDR3 DNA sequence: TGTGCCTGGAGTGGGCGCGGGAGCATGAATACGCAGTATTTT. As protein: CAWSGRGSMNTQYF. The whole variable domain, remainder taken from reference TRBV30 and TRBJ2-3, is SQTIHQWPATLVQPVGSPLSLECTVEGTSNPNLYWYRQAAGRGLQLLFYSVGIGQISSEVPQNLSASRPQDRQFILSSKKLLLSDSGFYLCAWSGRGSMNTQYFGPGTRLTVL.

The chain uses TRBV11-2 and TRBJ2-2, with TRBD1 matching 8 bases. Germline assignment: CDR1 SGHAT and CDR2 FQNNGV. The trim removed 4 bases at V and 3 bases at J, leaving 7 bases unmatched. The CDR3 length is 16 residues. The CDR3 loop is CASSSPGGADTGELFF. In DNA, the CDR3 is TGTGCCAGCAGCTCGCCAGGGGGCGCGGACACCGGGGAGCTGTTTTTT.

This clone was counted only a few times. The chain links TRBV4-1 to TRBJ2-1; maybe TRBD1 (6 bases). Trimming took off 4 bases at V and 2 bases at J, with 12 bases between the two ends. Germline V lookup: CDR1 MGHRA, CDR2 YSYEKL. This CDR3 is built from 15 residues. The CDR3 loop reads CASSLVQGTYNEQFF. CDR3 coding DNA: TGCGCCAGCAGCCTCGTACAGGGAACCTACAATGAGCAGTTCTTC.

In the case of this clone: The sample contains more than one DNA sequence encoding this CDR3. The J gene is TRBJ2-7, the V gene TRBV6-5; 9 bases are shared with TRBD1. Germline-derived CDR1 and CDR2 are MNHEY and SVGAGI. J was trimmed by 2 bases and V by 0 bases; bases with no gene match: 2. CDR3 length equals 15 residues. CDR3 amino acids: CASSYSGTGPYEQYF. CDR3 coding DNA: TGTGCCAGCAGTTACTCCGGGACAGGGCCCTACGAGCAGTACTTC.

V is TRBV27 and J is TRBJ1-2; TRBD1 is a possible D gene (6 bases). The length of the CDR3 is 15 residues. Germline V CDR1 and CDR2: MNHEY, SMNVEV (reference sequence). With 4 bases removed from V and 0 bases from J, the gap between germline ends came to 12 bases. This chain's CDR3 is CASSSLQGPNYGYTF. As DNA, the CDR3 is TGTGCCAGCAGTTCACTACAGGGACCTAACTATGGCTACACCTTC.

V is TRBV24-1 and J is TRBJ1-5; D remains ambiguous. Germline V CDR1 and CDR2: KGHDR, SFDVKD. Trimming removed 3 bases at V and 4 bases at J, with 15 bases between. This CDR3 is built from 16 residues. The CDR3 DNA reads as TGTGCCACCAGTGATCCAACAGCGGGGATAAATCAGCCCCAGCATTTT. Translation: CATSDPTAGINQPQHF.

This clone was recorded a few times. The genes are TRBV25-1 and TRBJ1-6; maybe TRBD1 (6 bases). Per the germline V gene, CDR1 is MGHDK and CDR2 is SYGVNS. This CDR3 is built from 14 residues. V lost 8 bases and J lost 10, with 18 bases in between. CDR3 residues: CASQTQQGSSPLHF. The CDR3, as DNA: TGTGCCAGCCAGACCCAACAGGGAAGCTCACCCCTCCACTTT.

The CDR3: CASSLDGTTYYEQYF. CDR3 nucleotide sequence: TGTGCCAGCAGCTTAGACGGGACAACATACTACGAGCAGTACTTC. V and J are TRBV7-2 and TRBJ2-7; possibly TRBD1 for D (6 bases). The CDR3 runs 15 residues. Trimming stripped 1 base from V and 3 bases from J, with 13 bases between. The germline V gene encodes CDR1 SGHTA and CDR2 FQGNSA.

This clone was seen a handful of times. V gene TRBV4-1 combines with J gene TRBJ1-1; maybe TRBD1 (5 bases). Trimming stripped 0 bases from V and 0 bases from J, with 14 bases between. The CDR3 has 17 residues. Per germline, CDR1 MGHRA and CDR2 YSYEKL. The CDR3 spells CASSQDGGTLMNTEAFF. For the CDR3, the DNA is TGCGCCAGCAGCCAAGATGGGGGGACGCTCATGAACACTGAAGCTTTCTTT.

This clone has more than one count but fewer than ten. V is TRBV7-2 and J is TRBJ1-6; 7 bases fit TRBD1. The CDR3 is made up of 14 amino acids. The junction had 3 bases not matched to a gene; V was cut back by 5 bases and J by 5 bases. CDR1 is SGHTA and CDR2 is FQGNSA in the germline V gene. CDR3 sequence: CASSPGGHNSPLHF. In DNA, the CDR3 is TGTGCCAGCAGCCCAGGGGGGCATAATTCACCCCTCCACTTT.

About this clone: Other DNA sequences in this sample translate to the same CDR3. The genes are TRBV24-1 and TRBJ1-5; 8 bases are shared with TRBD1. V was pared by 2 bases and J by 4 bases, with 0 bases of the junction left unmatched. Germline V gene sequence: CDR1 KGHDR, CDR2 SFDVKD. The CDR3 is 14 residues long. CDR3 sequence (DNA): TGTGCCACCAGTGATTACAGGGGGAATCAGCCCCAGCATTTT. Amino acids: CATSDYRGNQPQHF.

In DNA, the CDR3 is TGTGCCAGTAGTATCGATAGCGGGAGGATTACACATGCTACGCAGTATTTT. Residues: CASSIDSGRITHATQYF. V and J are TRBV19 and TRBJ2-3; 10 bases agree with TRBD2. The CDR3 contains 17 residues. The germline V gene has CDR1 LNHDA and CDR2 SQIVND (reference sequence). The trim removed 3 bases at V and 8 bases at J, leaving 14 bases unmatched.

The chain joins TRBV2 to TRBJ2-1; tentative D call: TRBD1 (5 bases). Between the trimmed V and J ends, which lost 7 bases and 5 bases, there was a span of 21 bases. The CDR3 is made up of 16 amino acids. CDR1 and CDR2 from the germline V gene are SNHLY and FYNNEI. This CDR3 reads CASIGRAPMDHNEQFF. Written as DNA, the CDR3 is TGTGCCAGCATTGGCAGGGCCCCAATGGACCACAATGAGCAGTTCTTC.

The chain combines TRBV15 with TRBJ2-5; 7 positions match TRBD1. V lost 5 bases to trimming and J lost 5 bases; unmatched junction nucleotides: 11. The CDR3 covers 15 residues. Germline CDR1 LNHNV, CDR2 YYDKDF (reference sequence). The chain's CDR3 is CATSGQTGLLETQYF. In DNA, the CDR3 is TGTGCCACCAGCGGACAGACAGGGTTGTTGGAGACCCAGTACTTC.

This clone has a single count. The genes are TRBV19 and TRBJ1-5, with a weak D call TRBD1 (6 bases). The CDR3 has 16 residues. Germline CDR1 and CDR2: LNHDA and SQIVND (reference sequence). V was cut by 3 bases and J by 4 bases, with 16 bases left in between. The CDR3 DNA is TGTGCCAGTAGTATCTTCATTCCGGACAGAAATCAGCCCCAGCATTTT. Its translation is CASSIFIPDRNQPQHF.

This chain joins TRBV5-1 and TRBJ2-5; 11 bases align to TRBD2. CDR3 length equals 19 residues. With V trimmed by 4 bases and J by 1 base, 15 bases remained unmatched. Germline loops: CDR1 SGHRS, CDR2 YFSETQ. The CDR3 loop reads CASSLFAVAGGPPQETQYF. CDR3 DNA: TGCGCCAGCAGCCTCTTTGCGGTAGCGGGAGGGCCGCCCCAAGAGACCCAGTACTTC.

The chain couples TRBV7-9 to TRBJ2-5, with 7 bases lining up with TRBD2. CDR1 is SEHNR, CDR2 FQNEAQ, per germline (reference sequence). The CDR3 extends over 13 amino acids. Unmatched junction bases numbered 0, after V lost 0 bases and J lost 5 bases. The DNA of the CDR3 is TGTGCCAGCAGCTTAGCGGGGGGGGAGACCCAGTACTTC. Translated, it gives CASSLAGGETQYF.

V is TRBV25-1 and J is TRBJ2-7; tentatively, D is TRBD1 (5 bases). V was cut by 1 base and J by 0 bases, with 10 bases left in between. The CDR3 is 15 amino acids. The germline CDR1 and CDR2 sequences are MGHDK and SYGVNS. CDR3 amino acids: CASSELGQGSYEQYF. CDR3 in DNA: TGTGCCAGCAGTGAATTAGGCCAGGGCTCCTACGAGCAGTACTTC.

The V and J genes are TRBV29-1 and TRBJ1-1; D gene uncertain. Germline lookup yields CDR1 SQVTM and CDR2 ANQGSEA. CDR3 size: 10 residues. V was trimmed by 0 bases and J by 9 bases, leaving 5 bases between them. Here the CDR3 DNA reads TGCAGCGTTGAAGATCGTCAAGCTTTCTTT. Translated: CSVEDRQAFF.

The chain employs TRBV6-2 or TRBV6-3 and TRBJ1-5; possible D gene TRBD1, 6 bases. Per germline, CDR1 MNHEY and CDR2 SVGEGT. CDR3 length: 14 amino acids. V dropped 0 bases and J dropped 12 bases, with 15 bases sitting between them. The CDR3 reads CASSYSGPQGHQHF. The DNA of the CDR3 is TGTGCCAGCAGTTACTCGGGGCCTCAGGGGCACCAGCATTTT.